This TCR beta chain was captured in a study of blood T cell repertoires in COVID-19. Study-level background: The United States, Italy and Spain were the sources of the acute and convalescent COVID-19 samples. Nucleic acid was either cDNA or gDNA, and it came from T cells, B-cell-depleted T cells, or PBMCs.

Per the study methods: Estimation of nucleated cell counts was performed using reference gene primer amplification. Method: immunoSEQ multiplex PCR; TCRdb's copy keeps in-frame clones and lacks some. V and J calls and clone size come straight from that table; D and trimming were deduced from the DNA. Here the sample spans 65,000 to 90,000 clones, about four fifths being singletons. The CDR3 sequence is 16 residues long. Germline V gene sequence: CDR1 MDHEN, CDR2 SYDVKM. Trimming removed 7 bases from V and 5 bases from J, with 21 bases in between. This sequence originates from a man in his fifties or sixties with acute or convalescent COVID-19. V and J are TRBV28 and TRBJ2-4; tentatively, D is TRBD1 (6 bases). The sequenced sample consisted of peripheral blood. CDR3 loop: CASTTGGGVNENIQYF. The CDR3, as DNA: TGTGCCAGCACTACGGGTGGGGGCGTTAATGAAAACATTCAGTACTTC.